This T cell receptor (beta chain) was identified in a study of OX40 agonist ivuxolimab in advanced cancers. On the study more broadly: Aged 23 to 79 with a mean of about 63 years, they were about 80% male.

Sequencing used immunoSEQ multiplex PCR; TCRdb keeps in-frame clones, though not all of them. Of tens of thousands of clones listed, approximately 86% are singletons. Blood sampling was done at baseline, cycle 4 day 1, and cycle 7 day 1. The starting material was CD4+ or CD8+ T cells sorted from blood, obtained in a trial of the OX40 agonist ivuxolimab. The TCR comes from an adult with an advanced solid tumor such as melanoma, head and neck, liver or kidney cancer.

The CDR3 sequence: CAIRGGGGTYEQYF. CDR3 nucleotide sequence: TGTGCCATCAGGGGGGGAGGGGGGACCTACGAGCAGTACTTC. The rearrangement links TRBV6-6 to TRBJ2-7, with D perhaps assigned TRBD1 or TRBD2 (7 bases each). The CDR3 has 14 amino acids. Trimming removed 10 bases from V and 2 bases from J, with 18 bases in between. Germline V gene data show CDR1 as MNHNY and CDR2 as SVGAGI (reference sequence).